This entry concerns a single T cell receptor (beta chain). No antigen is known for it. This entry belongs to a study of beta chain features in type 1 diabetes. The germline gives CDR1 SGHDT, CDR2 YYEEEE. The V gene end was trimmed by 3 bases and the J gene end by 6 bases; junction bases not matched to a gene: 12. This CDR3 has 17 amino acids. Post-sort purity exceeded 95% for all sorted populations. The isolated RNA, all of it, was reverse transcribed, so expressed TCRB transcripts were what got sequenced. Naive, central memory and regulatory T cell samples came to a mean of approximately 3.6 million reads. The method was immunoSEQ multiplex PCR; TCRdb's version includes in-frame clones alone and lacks a portion of them. The repertoire has hundreds of thousands of clones, roughly 13% of them found once; the top ten carry just under 0.04%. Findings and caveats of the study: Patients' naive, central memory and Treg TCRB repertoires seemed closer to one another than those of healthy donors. Type 1 diabetes patients showed a moderate but significant shortening of TCRB CDR3s in all four CD4+ subsets.

The sequenced sample consisted of naive CD4+ T cells from blood. The rearrangement uses TRBV5-6 and TRBJ2-1; 10 positions match TRBD2. This sequence originates from a man between 18 and 29 years old with type 1 diabetes. The CDR3 is CASSSPPGLAAPNEQFF. The CDR3 DNA is TGTGCCAGCAGCTCCCCCCCTGGACTAGCGGCGCCCAATGAGCAGTTCTTC. Complete variable domain (other parts from reference TRBV5-6 and TRBJ2-1): DAGVTQSPTHLIKTRGQQVTLRCSPKSGHDTVSWYQQALGQGPQFIFQYYEEEERQRGNFPDRFSGHQFPNYSSELNVNALLLGDSALYLCASSSPPGLAAPNEQFFGPGTRLTVL.